The 27 T cell receptor beta chains in this list originate from one sample, sequenced in a study of read filtering for tumor transcriptome and immune sequencing. This library used roughly 430 ng RNA and molecular barcoded adaptors spanning alpha/delta and beta/gamma chains. TCRdb reprocessed the reads via MiXCR and lists one record per CDR3 protein. The sample contains about 86,000 distinct CDR3 sequences, 9% to 15% of which appear only once. The sample taken for sequencing was a population of CD138-negative cells sorted from bone marrow. The receptors stem from a donor aged 40 or over with multiple myeloma.

At least ten counts were recorded for this clonotype. The V gene is TRBV7-9, the J gene TRBJ2-1; maybe TRBD2 (6 bases). V was pared by 6 bases and J by 6 bases, with 18 bases between. The CDR3 contains 15 residues. Germline V gene data show CDR1 as SEHNR and CDR2 as FQNEAQ (reference sequence). In nucleotides, the CDR3 is TGTGCCAGCAGTTTCCGGGGTATCGGGAGCAATGAGCAGTTCTTC. It translates to CASSFRGIGSNEQFF.

There are many counts of this clonotype. This chain links TRBV18 with TRBJ2-4, with D unclear. Germline CDR1 KGHSH, CDR2 LQKENI. The CDR3 sequence is 14 residues long. V was trimmed by 3 bases and J by 1 base, leaving 7 bases between them. CDR3 nucleotide sequence: TGTGCCAGCTCACCCCAGGAGGCCAAAAACATTCAGTACTTC. Translating gives CASSPQEAKNIQYF.

This clonotype was found a few times. Given a much more abundant clone one base away, this may be a read error. V usage is TRBV7-9 and J usage is TRBJ2-3; D call uncertain. Trimming stripped 5 bases from V and 1 base from J, with 10 bases between. There are 14 residues in the CDR3. CDR1 is SEHNR, CDR2 FQNEAQ, per germline (reference sequence). CDR3: CASSPSRGTDTQYF. In DNA form, the CDR3 reads TGTGCCAGCAGCCCTTCCCGGGGCACAGATACGCAGTATTTT.

This clonotype has just a few counts. The genes are TRBV5-1 and TRBJ2-7, with D possibly TRBD2 on 6 matching bases. The germline gives CDR1 SGHRS, CDR2 YFSETQ. Trimming took off 0 bases at V and 7 bases at J, with 17 bases between the two ends. CDR3 length: 15 amino acids. The CDR3 region has the DNA TGCGCCAGCAGCTTGGTCGGCGGGGCTTTTTGGGAGCAGTACTTC. Its protein is CASSLVGGAFWEQYF.

This clonotype was detected ten times or more. The V gene is TRBV10-3, the J gene TRBJ1-1; perhaps TRBD1 as D (5 bases). The CDR3 covers 14 residues. Germline CDR1 and CDR2: ENHRY and SYGVKD. Trimming removed 2 bases at V and 3 bases at J, with 10 bases between. CDR3: CAISERGADTEAFF. DNA of the CDR3: TGTGCCATCAGTGAGAGAGGGGCCGACACTGAAGCTTTCTTT.

Ten or more counts support this clonotype. Written as DNA, the CDR3 is TGCAGCGTTGAGACAATGGCGACCTACGAGCAGTACTTC. Translated, it gives CSVETMATYEQYF. This sequence joins TRBV29-1 and TRBJ2-7; D is unclear. V lost 3 bases and J 2 bases, leaving 11 bases between the germline ends. CDR3 size: 13 residues. Germline V gives CDR1 SQVTM, CDR2 ANQGSEA.

To note about this clonotype: A much more abundant neighbour one base away suggests this may be a read error. The V gene is TRBV7-9, the J gene TRBJ1-3; D might be TRBD1 (5 bases). CDR1 and CDR2 (germline): SEHNR, FQNEAQ (reference sequence). The CDR3 length is 17 residues. As DNA, the CDR3 is TGTGCCAGCAGCTCTAGCGGGCGCCCCCAGGGAGGAAACACCATACATTTT. The encoded protein is CASSSSGRPQGGNTIHF.

In this sample, this clonotype turned up once. This may come from a read error, since a much larger clone is one base off. The chain couples TRBV6-5 to TRBJ2-2; 7 bases fit TRBD2. The V gene end was trimmed by 6 bases and the J gene end by 6 bases; junction bases not matched to a gene: 25. Germline-derived CDR1 and CDR2 are MNHEY and SVGAGI. The CDR3 extends over 20 amino acids. The DNA for the CDR3 is TGTGCCAGCAGCCTCCATCCTCAGGGAGGTCGGCTAGCGGAAGCCGGGGAGCTGTTTTTT. Protein sequence: CASSLHPQGGRLAEAGELFF.

This clonotype was recorded many times. The V and J genes are TRBV11-2 and TRBJ2-3, with a weak D call TRBD2 (9 bases). The CDR3 extends over 21 amino acids. CDR1 and CDR2 from the germline V gene are SGHAT and FQNNGV. V was cut by 3 bases and J by 6 bases, with 34 bases left in between. The CDR3 coding sequence is TGTGCCAGCAGCTTTAGCCCCCCGCAGACAGGGGTTAGCGGGAGAGTCGATACGCAGTATTTT. It codes for CASSFSPPQTGVSGRVDTQYF.

This clonotype showed up just a few times. The chain's CDR3 is CASSRWGPSSYEQYF. The CDR3 DNA sequence: TGCGCCAGCAGCCGGTGGGGTCCGAGCTCCTACGAGCAGTACTTC. This chain links TRBV5-1 with TRBJ2-7; D is ambiguous. The length of the CDR3 is 15 residues. Germline CDR1 reads SGHRS; CDR2 reads YFSETQ. The V gene lost 4 bases and the J gene lost 0 bases, with 14 bases spanning the gap.

This clonotype was recorded many times. The rearrangement links TRBV7-2 to TRBJ2-5; D is possibly TRBD1 or TRBD2 (5 bases each). CDR3 length equals 14 residues. Germline assignment: CDR1 SGHTA and CDR2 FQGNSA. V lost 0 bases and J 4 bases, leaving 9 bases between the germline ends. The CDR3 coding sequence is TGTGCCAGCAGCTTAGCCGGGACGGGAGAGACCCAGTACTTC. Protein sequence: CASSLAGTGETQYF.

This clonotype appeared many times. This sequence joins TRBV28 and TRBJ2-1; 8 nucleotides line up with TRBD2. The V segment lost 7 bases and the J segment 1 base; nucleotides outside the gene matches: 3. Germline V gene data show CDR1 as MDHEN and CDR2 as SYDVKM. The CDR3 has 14 amino acids. CDR3 residues: CASMQRESYNEQFF. The DNA of the CDR3 is TGTGCCAGCATGCAGCGGGAGTCCTACAATGAGCAGTTCTTC.

In this sample, this clonotype turned up many times. J is TRBJ2-5 and V is TRBV5-1; 7 positions agree with TRBD2. J was trimmed by 5 bases and V by 4 bases; bases with no gene match: 8. The CDR3 contains 14 residues. CDR1 is SGHRS, CDR2 YFSETQ, per germline. CDR3 sequence reads: CASSPKGEGETQYF. CDR3 DNA: TGCGCCAGCAGCCCGAAAGGGGAGGGGGAGACCCAGTACTTC.

This clonotype was detected many times. The chain employs TRBV18 and TRBJ2-5, with D hard to call. Looked up from germline, CDR1 is KGHSH and CDR2 is LQKENI. Trimming stripped 2 bases from V and 2 bases from J, with 6 bases between. This CDR3 is 13 amino acids long. CDR3 in DNA: TGTGCCAGCTCACCAAGAGATCAAGAGACCCAGTACTTC. Amino acids: CASSPRDQETQYF.

This clonotype was counted at least ten times. In nucleotides, the CDR3 is TGCAGTGCTAGAGATTGGGGCGGGAGGGCCCCCGAGACCCAGTACTTC. This translates into CSARDWGGRAPETQYF. The chain joins TRBV20-1 to TRBJ2-5; 9 bases match TRBD2. The CDR3 sequence is 16 residues long. CDR1 is DFQATT and CDR2 is SNEGSKA in the germline V gene (reference sequence). Unmatched junction bases numbered 10, after V lost 0 bases and J lost 5 bases.

This clonotype was seen many times. V is TRBV5-1 and J is TRBJ2-7; TRBD2 aligns across 13 bases. CDR1 and CDR2 (germline): SGHRS, YFSETQ. CDR3 length: 14 residues. V trimming: 5 bases; J trimming: 3 bases; junction bases outside the gene matches: 2. CDR3 amino acids: CASRWTSGSYEQYF. CDR3 nucleotides: TGCGCCAGCAGATGGACTAGCGGGAGCTACGAGCAGTACTTC.

This clonotype was seen repeatedly, ten times or more. V is TRBV7-2 and J is TRBJ1-6, with D possibly being TRBD1 (5 bases). This CDR3 has 15 amino acids. Per the germline V gene, CDR1 is SGHTA and CDR2 is FQGNSA. Deletions cut 4 bases from V and 6 bases from J, with 13 bases between. The CDR3 sequence is CASSYLRGSNSPLHF. CDR3 bases: TGTGCCAGCAGCTACCTCCGGGGCTCTAATTCACCCCTCCACTTT.

This clonotype has at least ten counts. This chain's CDR3 is CASSKGRETQYF. CDR3 coding DNA: TGTGCCAGCAGTAAGGGCCGGGAGACCCAGTACTTC. V is TRBV6-5 and J is TRBJ2-5; D is unclear. Germline CDR1 MNHEY, CDR2 SVGAGI. With 5 bases removed from V and 5 bases from J, the gap between germline ends came to 9 bases. There are 12 residues in the CDR3.

This clonotype has just one count. The rearrangement uses TRBV19 and TRBJ1-5, with 10 bases that match TRBD1. The CDR3 runs to 14 residues. The V segment lost 6 bases and the J segment 5 bases; nucleotides outside the gene matches: 4. Germline V gives CDR1 LNHDA, CDR2 SQIVND (reference sequence). CDR3 protein: CASRLTGGDQPQHF. The CDR3 coding sequence is TGTGCCAGTAGGTTGACAGGGGGCGATCAGCCCCAGCATTTT.

This clonotype was seen many times. As DNA, the CDR3 is TGCGCCAGCGGCAGAGGGGGAAACTCCTACGAGCAGTACTTC. It codes for CASGRGGNSYEQYF. The rearrangement uses TRBV5-1 and TRBJ2-7; weak D call: TRBD1 (6 bases). The CDR3 length is 14 residues. Germline V gene data show CDR1 as SGHRS and CDR2 as YFSETQ. Trimming stripped 7 bases from V and 0 bases from J, with 14 bases between.

In its sample, this clonotype was seen many times. The chain links TRBV7-2 to TRBJ1-4, with 7 positions matching TRBD1. V dropped 2 bases and J dropped 10; count of bases not matched to a gene: 13. This CDR3 is 16 amino acids long. Per the germline V gene, CDR1 is SGHTA and CDR2 is FQGNSA. This CDR3 is CASSLPSPGTEGKLFF. CDR3 bases: TGTGCCAGCAGCTTACCCAGTCCCGGGACAGAGGGAAAACTGTTTTTT. Full variable domain (remainder filled in from reference TRBV7-2 and TRBJ1-4): GAGVSQSPSNKVTEKGKDVELRCDPISGHTALYWYRQSLGQGLEFLIYFQGNSAPDKSGLPSDRFSAERTGGSVSTLTIQRTQQEDSAVYLCASSLPSPGTEGKLFFGSGTQLSVL.

This clonotype has a count of ten or more. The chain combines TRBV5-1 with TRBJ1-1, with D unclear. The CDR3 length is 14 residues. Germline CDR1 reads SGHRS; CDR2 reads YFSETQ. V lost 4 bases and J 8 bases, leaving 18 bases between the germline ends. The CDR3 region is CASSPLAGVPEAFF. CDR3 nucleotides: TGCGCCAGCAGCCCCCTGGCCGGGGTACCCGAAGCTTTCTTT.

This clonotype was observed a few times. The V and J genes are TRBV28 and TRBJ1-1; 8 nucleotides line up with TRBD1. The CDR3 length is 14 residues. The germline gives CDR1 MDHEN, CDR2 SYDVKM. Losses at the gene ends were 7 bases for V and 2 bases for J; bases not matched to a gene: 6. The CDR3 DNA is TGTGCCAGCACCCTCGACAGGGGAAACACTGAAGCTTTCTTT. Translation: CASTLDRGNTEAFF.

This clonotype was picked up many times. The rearrangement joins TRBV12-3 or TRBV12-4 to TRBJ2-1; weak D call: TRBD2 (5 bases). The CDR3 covers 13 residues. V was clipped by 5 bases and J by 10 bases, with 15 bases between them. The DNA of the CDR3 is TGTGCCAGCAGTCCCCCTCTAGCTTGGGAGCAGTTCTTC. This codes for CASSPPLAWEQFF.

This clonotype was seen repeatedly, ten times or more. The chain couples TRBV7-9 to TRBJ2-1, with D unclear. V shed 1 base and J shed 8 bases, with 15 bases lying between them. Germline V CDR1 and CDR2: SEHNR, FQNEAQ (reference sequence). The CDR3 is made up of 15 amino acids. The CDR3 bases are TGTGCCAGCAGCTTAGGGCGGTCTAATACCGATGAGCAGTTCTTC. Its protein is CASSLGRSNTDEQFF.

This clonotype was observed many times. The chain has TRBV6-5 and TRBJ1-2; 11 bases are a match to TRBD1. Germline V gene data show CDR1 as MNHEY and CDR2 as SVGAGI. The CDR3 has 16 residues. The V and J ends lost 0 bases and 4 bases, in that order; junction bases with no gene match: 4. The CDR3 here is CASSYSRTGGSYGYTF. Here the CDR3 DNA reads TGTGCCAGCAGTTACTCGCGGACAGGGGGCAGCTATGGCTACACCTTC.

A remark on this clonotype: One base separates it from a far larger clone, so it is likely a read error. V usage is TRBV6-5 and J usage is TRBJ2-7; D tentatively fits TRBD1 or TRBD2 (5 bases each). Deletions cut 9 bases from V and 2 bases from J, with 14 bases between. The CDR3 contains 13 residues. Germline V gene lookup returns CDR1 MNHEY and CDR2 SVGAGI. This CDR3 is CARSRDGAYEQYF. The CDR3 nucleotides read TGTGCCAGAAGCCGGGACGGAGCCTACGAGCAGTACTTC.